This note documents a single T cell receptor (beta chain) sequence. Its antigen is currently unknown. V was trimmed by 0 bases and J by 1 base, leaving 7 bases between them. Looked up from germline, CDR1 is MNHEY and CDR2 is SMNVEV (reference sequence). The CDR3 has 15 amino acids. This entry belongs to a study of CD4 T cells in relation to SARS-CoV-2 and coronaviruses. Before the COVID-19 pandemic, during about 2010-2018, CD4+ T cells were taken from unexposed donors. After about ten days of culture, CD4+ T cells were isolated. The assay was immunoSEQ multiplex PCR, and TCRdb's table has in-frame clones only and misses some. Here the sample spans under 25,000 clones, over 60% being singletons.

This rearrangement joins TRBV27 to TRBJ1-5, with a possible D match to TRBD1 (6 bases). The TCR originated in a human donor in good health. Sequencing was done on a sample of CD4+ T cells from PBMCs, cultured in vitro. The CDR3 here is CASSLSTGSNQPQHF. In DNA, the CDR3 is TGTGCCAGCAGTTTATCCACAGGGAGCAATCAGCCCCAGCATTTT.